This entry features one TCR beta chain sequence. The specificity of this receptor is unknown. No base-level quality is on record; no much larger clone is a single base apart. These data come from a study of CD8+CD57+ T cells in acquired aplastic anemia (dated by TCRdb to the late 2010s). Regarding the study in general: On average, sorted CD4+ and CD8+ cells yielded about 3 ug of extracted DNA, with a range of about 0.17 to 27.4 ug. CD8+CD57+ expansion was defined as frequency above the mean frequency observed in healthy subjects. Broad study findings and their caveats: Although under 35 CD8+ CDR3 sequences were shared by patients and controls, these sequences appeared highly expressed in patients and within the immunodominant clones of patients. CD8+ Simpson's diversity did not differ significantly between patients and healthy controls (P=0.060).

CDR1 SNHLY and CDR2 FYNNEI were looked up in the germline V gene. Germline trimming amounts to 1 base on V and 2 bases on J, with 3 as the count of junction bases outside the gene matches. The CDR3 contains 15 residues, cysteine and phenylalanine counted. Only the CDR3 part of the read is kept: 45 bases, read in frame from the first base. TCR beta VDJ combination and CDR3 sequence profiling used genomic DNA as the template. TCR repertoire sequencing was run on an Illumina HiSeq 2000. In the original analysis: TRBV/TRBJ rearrangement plots, CDR3 size and DJ length profiles, and Simpson's diversity index were used to evaluate the repertoires. Whichever DNA sequence was most abundant in the deep sequencing data was defined as the immunodominant clone. CDR3 amino acid sequences were checked for sharing between subjects and were compared against published repertoires and the VDJdb database. Using fastp trimming at Q25 and MiXCR clonotype assembly, TCRdb reanalyzed the public sequencing data and kept in-frame beta chains. Rows with one shared CDR3 protein collapse into an entry with the most common genes and DNA. TCRdb, not the original authors, processed these V and J calls. The sample has hundreds of thousands of distinct CDR3 sequences on record, under 60% of them singletons. 1.3% of the sample lies in the top ten.

The patients picked for sequencing were ones in whom flow cytometry had shown an expansion of CD8+CD57+ cells. Every patient had severe acquired aplastic anemia, diagnosed using the International Study of Aplastic Anemia and Agranulocytosis and Camitta criteria. Patients had received no therapy at the time of blood sampling. In this study, sorted CD4+ and CD8+ T cells from the blood of healthy subjects and of severe aplastic anemia patients had their TCR repertoires deep-sequenced. In the USA, patient enrollment took place under clinicaltrials.gov protocols 00001620, 01623167, 00001397, 00071045, 00081523 and 00961064. Ficoll-Paque density gradient centrifugation was used to isolate peripheral blood mononuclear cells. Before DNA extraction, CD4+ and CD8+ T cells were sorted with FACS or magnetic beads.

This chain joins TRBV2 to TRBJ2-7, with 9 central nucleotides matching TRBD2. Source material: sorted CD4+, CD8+, or CD8+CD57+ T cells (not recorded which) from PBMCs. The TCR originated in a human donor with aplastic anemia. In nucleotides, the sequence is TGTGCCAGCAGTGAAGGCCTAGCGGGGACCTACGAGCAGTACTTC. Translation gives CASSEGLAGTYEQYF.